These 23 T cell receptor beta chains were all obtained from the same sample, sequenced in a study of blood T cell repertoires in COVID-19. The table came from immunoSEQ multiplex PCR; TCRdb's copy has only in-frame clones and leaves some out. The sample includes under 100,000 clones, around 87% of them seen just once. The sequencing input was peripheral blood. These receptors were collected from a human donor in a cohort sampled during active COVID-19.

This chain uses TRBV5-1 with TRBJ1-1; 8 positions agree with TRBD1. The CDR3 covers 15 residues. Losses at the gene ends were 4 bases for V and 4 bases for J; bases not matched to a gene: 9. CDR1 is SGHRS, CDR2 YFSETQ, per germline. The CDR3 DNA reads TGCGCCAGCAGCGTAGGACAGGGTAGGGGCACTGAAGCTTTCTTT. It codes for CASSVGQGRGTEAFF.

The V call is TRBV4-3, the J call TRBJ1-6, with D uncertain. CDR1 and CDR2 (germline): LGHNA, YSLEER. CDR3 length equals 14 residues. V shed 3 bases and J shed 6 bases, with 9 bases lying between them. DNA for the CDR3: TGCGCCAGCAGCCACGGACGGGGTAATTCACCCCTCCACTTT. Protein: CASSHGRGNSPLHF.

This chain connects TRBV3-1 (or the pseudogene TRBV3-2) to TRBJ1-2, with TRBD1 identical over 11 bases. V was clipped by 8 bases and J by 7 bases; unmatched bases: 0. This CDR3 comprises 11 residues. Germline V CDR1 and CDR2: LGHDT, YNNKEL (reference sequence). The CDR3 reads CASGQGAGYTF. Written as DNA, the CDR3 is TGTGCCAGCGGACAGGGGGCTGGCTACACCTTC.

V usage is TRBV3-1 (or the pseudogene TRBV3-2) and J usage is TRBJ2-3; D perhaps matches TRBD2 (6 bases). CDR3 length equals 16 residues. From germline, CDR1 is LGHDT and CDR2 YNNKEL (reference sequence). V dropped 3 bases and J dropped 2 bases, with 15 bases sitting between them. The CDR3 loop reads CASSHPPGLTTDTQYF. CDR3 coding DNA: TGTGCCAGCAGCCATCCGCCGGGACTCACCACAGATACGCAGTATTTT.

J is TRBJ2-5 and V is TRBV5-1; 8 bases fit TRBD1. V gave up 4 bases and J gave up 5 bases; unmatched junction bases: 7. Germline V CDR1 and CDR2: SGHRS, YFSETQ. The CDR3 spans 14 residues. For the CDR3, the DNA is TGCGCCAGCAGCCACACGGACAGGGTTGAGACCCAGTACTTC. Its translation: CASSHTDRVETQYF.

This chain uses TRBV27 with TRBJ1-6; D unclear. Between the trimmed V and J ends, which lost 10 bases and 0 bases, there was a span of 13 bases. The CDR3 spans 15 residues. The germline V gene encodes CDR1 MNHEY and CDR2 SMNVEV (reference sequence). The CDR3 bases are TGTGCCACTTCCCCGTGGAGCTCCTATAATTCACCCCTCCACTTT. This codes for CATSPWSSYNSPLHF.

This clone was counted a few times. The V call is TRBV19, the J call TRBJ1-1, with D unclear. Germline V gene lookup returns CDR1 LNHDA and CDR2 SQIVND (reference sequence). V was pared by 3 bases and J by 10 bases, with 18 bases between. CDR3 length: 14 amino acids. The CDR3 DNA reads TGTGCCAGTAGTATGGTGGGTCGACCCGAGGGAGCTTTCTTT. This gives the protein CASSMVGRPEGAFF. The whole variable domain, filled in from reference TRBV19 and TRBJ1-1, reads DGGITQSPKYLFRKEGQNVTLSCEQNLNHDAMYWYRQDPGQGLRLIYYSQIVNDFQKGDIAEGYSVSREKKESFPLTVTSAQKNPTAFYLCASSMVGRPEGAFFGQGTRLTVV.

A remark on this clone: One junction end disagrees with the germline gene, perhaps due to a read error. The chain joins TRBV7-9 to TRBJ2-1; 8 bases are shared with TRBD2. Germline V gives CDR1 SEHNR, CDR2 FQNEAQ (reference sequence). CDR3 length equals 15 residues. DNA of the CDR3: TGTGCCGGCAGCTTAGTAGCGGGACCATACAATGAGCAGTTCTTC. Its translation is CAGSLVAGPYNEQFF.

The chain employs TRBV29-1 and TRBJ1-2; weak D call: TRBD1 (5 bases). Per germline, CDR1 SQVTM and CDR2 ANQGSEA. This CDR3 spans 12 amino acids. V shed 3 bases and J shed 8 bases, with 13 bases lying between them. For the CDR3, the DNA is TGCAGCGTTGAGCAGGGTCTGGGGGGCTACACCTTC. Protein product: CSVEQGLGGYTF.

The CDR3 sequence: CASSQTAYNSPLHF. The CDR3 DNA reads as TGTGCCAGCAGCCAGACAGCATATAATTCACCCCTCCACTTT. The chain links TRBV7-9 to TRBJ1-6, with D possibly matching TRBD1 (5 bases). The CDR3 loop spans 14 amino acids. Between the trimmed V and J ends, which lost 5 bases and 4 bases, there was a span of 9 bases. Germline V gene sequence: CDR1 SEHNR, CDR2 FQNEAQ (reference sequence).

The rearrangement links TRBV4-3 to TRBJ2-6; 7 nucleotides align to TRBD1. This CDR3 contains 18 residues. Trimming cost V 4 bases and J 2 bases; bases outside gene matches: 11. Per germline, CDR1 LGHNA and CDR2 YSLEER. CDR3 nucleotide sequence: TGCGCCAGCAGCCGAGCGACAGGGTTAAGGACTGGGGCCAACGTCCTGACTTTC. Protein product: CASSRATGLRTGANVLTF.

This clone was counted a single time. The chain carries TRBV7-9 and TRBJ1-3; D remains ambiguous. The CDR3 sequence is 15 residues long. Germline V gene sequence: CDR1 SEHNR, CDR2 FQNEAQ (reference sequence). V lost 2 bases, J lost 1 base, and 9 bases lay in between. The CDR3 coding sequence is TGTGCCAGCAGCTTACTTTCCAGATCTGGAAACACCATATATTTT. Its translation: CASSLLSRSGNTIYF.

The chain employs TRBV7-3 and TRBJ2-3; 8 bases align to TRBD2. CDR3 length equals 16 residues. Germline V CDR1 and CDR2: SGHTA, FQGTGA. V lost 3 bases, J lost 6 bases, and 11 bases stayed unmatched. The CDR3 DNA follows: TGTGCCAGCAGCTTTACCGCCGGGGGGGGCCGTGATACGCAGTATTTT. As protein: CASSFTAGGGRDTQYF.

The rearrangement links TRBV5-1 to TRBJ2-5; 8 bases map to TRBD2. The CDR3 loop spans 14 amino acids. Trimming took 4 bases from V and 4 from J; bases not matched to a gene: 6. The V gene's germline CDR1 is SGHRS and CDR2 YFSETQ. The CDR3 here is CASSHEAGVETQYF. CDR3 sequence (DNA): TGCGCCAGCAGCCACGAAGCGGGGGTAGAGACCCAGTACTTC.

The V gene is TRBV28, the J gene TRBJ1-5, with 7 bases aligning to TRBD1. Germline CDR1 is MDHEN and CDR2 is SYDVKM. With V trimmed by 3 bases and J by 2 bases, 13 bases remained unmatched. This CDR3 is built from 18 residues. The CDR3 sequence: CASSFGRGFPRGNQPQHF. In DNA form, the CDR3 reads TGTGCCAGCAGTTTCGGCAGGGGGTTCCCGCGGGGCAATCAGCCCCAGCATTTT.

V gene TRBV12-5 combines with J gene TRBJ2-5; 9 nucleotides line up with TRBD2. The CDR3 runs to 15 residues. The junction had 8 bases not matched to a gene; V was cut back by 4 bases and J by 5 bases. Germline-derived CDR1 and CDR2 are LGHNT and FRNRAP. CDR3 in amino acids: CASGSSGGSSETQYF. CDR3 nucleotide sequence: TGTGCTAGTGGTTCGAGCGGGGGGAGCTCGGAGACCCAGTACTTC. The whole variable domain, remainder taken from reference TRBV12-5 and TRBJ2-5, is DARVTQTPRHKVTEMGQEVTMRCQPILGHNTVFWYRQTMMQGLELLAYFRNRAPLDDSGMPKDRFSAEMPDATLATLKIQPSEPRDSAVYFCASGSSGGSSETQYFGPGTRLLVL.

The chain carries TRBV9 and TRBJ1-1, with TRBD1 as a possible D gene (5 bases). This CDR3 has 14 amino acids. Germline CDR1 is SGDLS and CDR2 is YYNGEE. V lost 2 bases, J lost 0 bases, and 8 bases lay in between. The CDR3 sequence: CASSVGGMNTEAFF. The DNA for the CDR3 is TGTGCCAGCAGCGTGGGGGGGATGAACACTGAAGCTTTCTTT. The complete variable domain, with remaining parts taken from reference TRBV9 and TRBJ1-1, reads DSGVTQTPKHLITATGQRVTLRCSPRSGDLSVYWYQQSLDQGLQFLIQYYNGEERAKGNILERFSAQQFPDLHSELNLSSLELGDSALYFCASSVGGMNTEAFFGQGTRLTVV.

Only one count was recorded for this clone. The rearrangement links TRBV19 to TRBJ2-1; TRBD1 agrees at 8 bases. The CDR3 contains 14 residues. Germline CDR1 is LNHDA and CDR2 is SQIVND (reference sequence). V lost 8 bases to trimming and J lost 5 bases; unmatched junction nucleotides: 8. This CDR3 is CASSTGEYNNEQFF. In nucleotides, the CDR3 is TGTGCCAGTTCGACAGGGGAATATAACAATGAGCAGTTCTTC.

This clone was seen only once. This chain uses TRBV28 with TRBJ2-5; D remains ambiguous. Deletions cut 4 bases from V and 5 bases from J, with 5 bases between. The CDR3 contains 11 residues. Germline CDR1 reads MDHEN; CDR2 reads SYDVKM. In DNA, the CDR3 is TGTGCCAGCAGTTATATTGAGACCCAGTACTTC. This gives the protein CASSYIETQYF. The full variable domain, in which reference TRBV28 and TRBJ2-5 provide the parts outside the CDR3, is DVKVTQSSRYLVKRTGEKVFLECVQDMDHENMFWYRQDPGLGLRLIYFSYDVKMKEKGDIPEGYSVSREKKERFSLILESASTNQTSMYLCASSYIETQYFGPGTRLLVL.

The CDR3, as DNA: TGCAGCGTTGAGGGGGGTACTAATGAAAAACTGTTTTTT. Its protein product is CSVEGGTNEKLFF. The chain combines TRBV29-1 with TRBJ1-4, with D possibly being TRBD1 (5 bases). The length of the CDR3 is 13 residues. Trimming shortened V by 3 bases and J by 2 bases, and 7 bases separated the two germline ends. Germline assignment: CDR1 SQVTM and CDR2 ANQGSEA.

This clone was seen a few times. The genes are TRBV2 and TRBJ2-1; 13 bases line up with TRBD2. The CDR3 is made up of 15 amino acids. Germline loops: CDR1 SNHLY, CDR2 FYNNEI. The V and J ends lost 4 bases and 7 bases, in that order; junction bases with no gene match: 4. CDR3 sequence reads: CASSVLTSGGNEQFF. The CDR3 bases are TGTGCCAGCAGTGTCCTGACTAGCGGGGGGAATGAGCAGTTCTTC.

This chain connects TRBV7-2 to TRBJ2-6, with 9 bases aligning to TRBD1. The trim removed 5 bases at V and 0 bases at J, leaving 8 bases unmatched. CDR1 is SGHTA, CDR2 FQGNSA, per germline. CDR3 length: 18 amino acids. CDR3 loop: CASSPGQGLDSGANVLTF. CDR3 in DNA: TGTGCCAGCAGCCCCGGACAGGGGCTAGACTCTGGGGCCAACGTCCTGACTTTC.

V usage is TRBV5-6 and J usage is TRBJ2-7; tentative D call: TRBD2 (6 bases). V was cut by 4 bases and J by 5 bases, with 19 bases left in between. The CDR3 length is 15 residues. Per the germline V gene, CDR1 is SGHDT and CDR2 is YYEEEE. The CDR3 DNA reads TGTGCCAGCAGCCCCCGGGAGAGGCGATGGGACGAGCAGTACTTC. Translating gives CASSPRERRWDEQYF.